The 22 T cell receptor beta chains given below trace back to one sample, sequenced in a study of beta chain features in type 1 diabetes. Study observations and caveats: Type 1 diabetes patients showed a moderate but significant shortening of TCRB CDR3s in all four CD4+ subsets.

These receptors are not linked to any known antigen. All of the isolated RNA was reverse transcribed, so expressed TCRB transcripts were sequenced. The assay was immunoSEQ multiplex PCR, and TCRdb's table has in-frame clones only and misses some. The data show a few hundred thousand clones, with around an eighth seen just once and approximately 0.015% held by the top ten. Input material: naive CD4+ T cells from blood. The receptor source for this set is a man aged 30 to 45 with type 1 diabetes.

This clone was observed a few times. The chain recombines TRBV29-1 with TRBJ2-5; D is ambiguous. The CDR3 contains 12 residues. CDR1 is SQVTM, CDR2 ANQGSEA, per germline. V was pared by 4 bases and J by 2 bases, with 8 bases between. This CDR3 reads CSVVAGQETQYF. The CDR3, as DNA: TGCAGCGTTGTCGCAGGTCAAGAGACCCAGTACTTC.

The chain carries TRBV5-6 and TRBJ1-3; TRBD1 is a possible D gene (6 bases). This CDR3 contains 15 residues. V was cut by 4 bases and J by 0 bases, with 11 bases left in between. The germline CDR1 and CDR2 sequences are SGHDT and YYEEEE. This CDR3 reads CASSPDRSSGNTIYF. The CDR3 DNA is TGTGCCAGCAGCCCCGACAGGAGCTCTGGAAACACCATATATTTT.

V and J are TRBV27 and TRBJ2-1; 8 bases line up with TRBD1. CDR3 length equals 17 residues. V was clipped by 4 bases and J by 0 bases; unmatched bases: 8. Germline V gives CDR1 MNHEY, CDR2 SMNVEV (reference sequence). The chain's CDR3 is CASSSRQGTRSYNEQFF. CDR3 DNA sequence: TGTGCCAGCAGTTCCCGACAGGGGACCCGCTCCTACAATGAGCAGTTCTTC.

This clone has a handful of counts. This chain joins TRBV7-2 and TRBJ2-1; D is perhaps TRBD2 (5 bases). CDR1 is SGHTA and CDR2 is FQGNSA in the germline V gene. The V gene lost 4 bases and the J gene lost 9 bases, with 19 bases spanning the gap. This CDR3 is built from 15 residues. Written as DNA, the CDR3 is TGTGCCAGCAGCTCATCCGGGGTGGGGATAGGTGAGCAGTTCTTC. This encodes CASSSSGVGIGEQFF.

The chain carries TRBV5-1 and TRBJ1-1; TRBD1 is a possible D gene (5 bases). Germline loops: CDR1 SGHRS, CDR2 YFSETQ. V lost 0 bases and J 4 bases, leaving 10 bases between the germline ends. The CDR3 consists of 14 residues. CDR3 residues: CASSLEGEGTEAFF. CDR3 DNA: TGCGCCAGCAGCTTGGAAGGGGAGGGCACTGAAGCTTTCTTT.

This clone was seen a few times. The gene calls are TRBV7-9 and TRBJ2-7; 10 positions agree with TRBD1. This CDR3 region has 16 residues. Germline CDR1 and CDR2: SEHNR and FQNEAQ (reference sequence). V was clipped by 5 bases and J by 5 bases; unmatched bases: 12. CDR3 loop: CASSEISAGQGHEQYF. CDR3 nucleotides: TGTGCCAGCAGCGAAATATCGGCGGGACAGGGGCACGAGCAGTACTTC.

The CDR3 region has the DNA TGTGCCAGCAGCACGACTAGCGGGGGTGAGCAGTTCTTC. It codes for CASSTTSGGEQFF. The V and J genes are TRBV28 and TRBJ2-1; 12 positions agree with TRBD2. Germline V CDR1 and CDR2: MDHEN, SYDVKM. Trimming removed 6 bases from V and 9 bases from J; junction bases left unmatched: 3. The CDR3 totals 13 residues.

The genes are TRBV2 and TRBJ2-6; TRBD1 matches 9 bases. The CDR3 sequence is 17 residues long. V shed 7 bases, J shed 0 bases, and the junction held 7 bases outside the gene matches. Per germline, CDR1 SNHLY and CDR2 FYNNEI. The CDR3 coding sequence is TGTGCCAGCAAGCGGGACAGGGAGTTCTCTGGGGCCAACGTCCTGACTTTC. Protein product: CASKRDREFSGANVLTF.

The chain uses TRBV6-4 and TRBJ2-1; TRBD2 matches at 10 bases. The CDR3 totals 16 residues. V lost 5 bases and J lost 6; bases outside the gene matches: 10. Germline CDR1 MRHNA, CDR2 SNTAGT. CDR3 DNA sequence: TGTGCCAGCAGTAGGAGCGGGAGGGCCTTAGTCAATGAGCAGTTCTTC. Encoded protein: CASSRSGRALVNEQFF.

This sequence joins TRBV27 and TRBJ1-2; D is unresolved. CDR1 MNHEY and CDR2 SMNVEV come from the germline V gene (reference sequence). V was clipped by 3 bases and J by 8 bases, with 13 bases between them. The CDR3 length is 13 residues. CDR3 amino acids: CASSLASEEGYTF. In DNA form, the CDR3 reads TGTGCCAGCAGTTTGGCGTCCGAGGAGGGCTACACCTTC.

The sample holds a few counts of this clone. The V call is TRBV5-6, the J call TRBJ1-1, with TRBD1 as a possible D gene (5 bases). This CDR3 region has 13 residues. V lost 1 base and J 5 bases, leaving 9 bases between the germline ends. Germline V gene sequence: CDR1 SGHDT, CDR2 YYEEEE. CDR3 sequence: CASSLIRGTEAFF. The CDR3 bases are TGTGCCAGCAGCTTGATCCGGGGGACTGAAGCTTTCTTT.

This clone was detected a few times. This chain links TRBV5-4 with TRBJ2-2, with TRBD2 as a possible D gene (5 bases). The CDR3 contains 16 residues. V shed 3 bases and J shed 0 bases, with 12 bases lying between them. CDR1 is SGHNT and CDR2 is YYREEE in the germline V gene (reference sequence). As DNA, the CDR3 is TGTGCCAGCAGCTATGCCGGGATTGCGAACACCGGGGAGCTGTTTTTT. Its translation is CASSYAGIANTGELFF. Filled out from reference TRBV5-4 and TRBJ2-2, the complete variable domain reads ETGVTQSPTHLIKTRGQQVTLRCSSQSGHNTVSWYQQALGQGPQFIFQYYREEENGRGNFPPRFSGLQFPNYSSELNVNALELDDSALYLCASSYAGIANTGELFFGEGSRLTVL.

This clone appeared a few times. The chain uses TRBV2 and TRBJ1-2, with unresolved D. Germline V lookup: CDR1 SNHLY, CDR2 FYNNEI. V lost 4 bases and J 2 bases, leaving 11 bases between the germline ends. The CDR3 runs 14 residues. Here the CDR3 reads CASSVRTGNYGYTF. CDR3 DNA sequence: TGTGCCAGCAGTGTAAGGACTGGGAACTATGGCTACACCTTC.

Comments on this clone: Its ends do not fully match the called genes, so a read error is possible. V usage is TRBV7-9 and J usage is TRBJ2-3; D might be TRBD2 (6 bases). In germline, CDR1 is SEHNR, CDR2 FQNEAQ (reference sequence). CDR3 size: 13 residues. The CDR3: CASSLAAQDTQYF. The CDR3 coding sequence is TGTGCCAGCAGTTTAGCGGCTCAAGATACGCAGTATTTT.

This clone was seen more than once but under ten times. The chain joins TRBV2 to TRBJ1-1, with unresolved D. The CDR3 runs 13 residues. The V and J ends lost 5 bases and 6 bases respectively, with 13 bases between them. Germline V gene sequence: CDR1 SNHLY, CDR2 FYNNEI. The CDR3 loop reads CASSQQPSSEAFF. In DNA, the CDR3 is TGTGCCAGCAGTCAACAACCGTCCTCTGAAGCTTTCTTT.

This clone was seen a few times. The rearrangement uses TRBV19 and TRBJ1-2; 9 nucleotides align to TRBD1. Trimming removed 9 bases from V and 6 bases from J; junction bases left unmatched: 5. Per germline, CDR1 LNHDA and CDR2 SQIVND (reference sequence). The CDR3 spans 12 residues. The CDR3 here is CASYRDRDGYTF. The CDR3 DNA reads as TGTGCCAGCTACCGGGACAGGGATGGCTACACCTTC.

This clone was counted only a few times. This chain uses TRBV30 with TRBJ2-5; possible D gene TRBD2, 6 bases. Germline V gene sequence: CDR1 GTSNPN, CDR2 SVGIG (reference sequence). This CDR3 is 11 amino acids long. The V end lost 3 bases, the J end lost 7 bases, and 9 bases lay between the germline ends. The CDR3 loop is CAWSAEGTQYF. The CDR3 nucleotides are TGTGCCTGGAGCGCGGAGGGGACCCAGTACTTC.

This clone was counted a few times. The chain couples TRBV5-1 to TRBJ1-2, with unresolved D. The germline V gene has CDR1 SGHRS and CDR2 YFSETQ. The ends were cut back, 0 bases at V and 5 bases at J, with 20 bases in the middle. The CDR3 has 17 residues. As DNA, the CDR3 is TGCGCCAGCAGCTTGGAGTTACGGGGATCAGGACGGTATGGCTACACCTTC. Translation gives CASSLELRGSGRYGYTF.

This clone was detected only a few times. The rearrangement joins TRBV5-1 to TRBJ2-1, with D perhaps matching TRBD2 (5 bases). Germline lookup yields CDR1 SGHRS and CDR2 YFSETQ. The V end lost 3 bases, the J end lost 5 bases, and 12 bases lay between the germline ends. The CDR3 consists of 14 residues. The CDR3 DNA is TGCGCCAGCAGCTCGGACTGGAGTAACAATGAGCAGTTCTTC. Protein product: CASSSDWSNNEQFF. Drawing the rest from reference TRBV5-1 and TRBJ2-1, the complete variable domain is KAGVTQTPRYLIKTRGQQVTLSCSPISGHRSVSWYQQTPGQGLQFLFEYFSETQRNKGNFPGRFSGRQFSNSRSEMNVSTLELGDSALYLCASSSDWSNNEQFFGPGTRLTVL.

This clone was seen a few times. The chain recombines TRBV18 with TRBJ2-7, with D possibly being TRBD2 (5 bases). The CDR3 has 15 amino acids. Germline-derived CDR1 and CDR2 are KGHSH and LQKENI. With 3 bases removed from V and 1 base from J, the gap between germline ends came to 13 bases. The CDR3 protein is CASSPGIAKSYEQYF. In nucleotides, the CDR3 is TGTGCCAGCTCACCGGGAATAGCGAAATCCTACGAGCAGTACTTC.

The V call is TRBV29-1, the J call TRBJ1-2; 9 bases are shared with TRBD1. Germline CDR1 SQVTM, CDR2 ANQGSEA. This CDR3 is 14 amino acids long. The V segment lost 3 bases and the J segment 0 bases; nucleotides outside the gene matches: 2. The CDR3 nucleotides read TGCAGCGTTGACCGGGACAGGGCTAACTATGGCTACACCTTC. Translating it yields CSVDRDRANYGYTF. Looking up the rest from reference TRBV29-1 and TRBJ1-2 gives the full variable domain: SAVISQKPSRDICQRGTSLTIQCQVDSQVTMMFWYRQQPGQSLTLIATANQGSEATYESGFVIDKFPISRPNLTFSTLTVSNMSPEDSSIYLCSVDRDRANYGYTFGSGTRLTVV.

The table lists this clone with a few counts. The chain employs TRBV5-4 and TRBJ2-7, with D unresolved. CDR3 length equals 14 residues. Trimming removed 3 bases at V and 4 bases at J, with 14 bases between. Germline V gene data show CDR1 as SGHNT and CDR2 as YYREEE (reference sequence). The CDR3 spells CASSSTAQRYEQYF. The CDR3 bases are TGTGCCAGCAGCTCGACGGCGCAGAGGTACGAGCAGTACTTC. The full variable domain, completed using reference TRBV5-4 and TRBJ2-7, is ETGVTQSPTHLIKTRGQQVTLRCSSQSGHNTVSWYQQALGQGPQFIFQYYREEENGRGNFPPRFSGLQFPNYSSELNVNALELDDSALYLCASSSTAQRYEQYFGPGTRLTVT.